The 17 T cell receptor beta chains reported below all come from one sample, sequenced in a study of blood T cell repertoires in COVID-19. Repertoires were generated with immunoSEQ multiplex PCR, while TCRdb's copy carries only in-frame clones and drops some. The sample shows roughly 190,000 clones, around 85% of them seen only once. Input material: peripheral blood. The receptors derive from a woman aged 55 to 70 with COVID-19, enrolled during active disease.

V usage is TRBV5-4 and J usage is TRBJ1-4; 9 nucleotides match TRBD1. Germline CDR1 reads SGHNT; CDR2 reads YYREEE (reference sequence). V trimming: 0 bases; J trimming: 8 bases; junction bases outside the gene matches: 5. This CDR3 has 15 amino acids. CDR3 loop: CASSLGPGTGEKLFF. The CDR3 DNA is TGTGCCAGCAGCTTGGGACCCGGGACAGGGGAAAAACTGTTTTTT.

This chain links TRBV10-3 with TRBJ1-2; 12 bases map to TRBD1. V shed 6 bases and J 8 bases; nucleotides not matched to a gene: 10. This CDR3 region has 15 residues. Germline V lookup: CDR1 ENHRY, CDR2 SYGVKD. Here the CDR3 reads CAIRPSGTGGSGYTF. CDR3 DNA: TGTGCCATCAGGCCCTCCGGGACAGGGGGCTCGGGCTACACCTTC.

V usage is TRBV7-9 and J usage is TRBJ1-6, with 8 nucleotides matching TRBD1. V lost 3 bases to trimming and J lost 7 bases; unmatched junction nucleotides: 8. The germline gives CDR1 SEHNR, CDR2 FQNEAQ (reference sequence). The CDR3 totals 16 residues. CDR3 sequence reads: CASSFRGTGGNSPLHF. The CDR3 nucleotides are TGTGCCAGCAGCTTCCGGGGGACAGGCGGCAATTCACCCCTCCACTTT.

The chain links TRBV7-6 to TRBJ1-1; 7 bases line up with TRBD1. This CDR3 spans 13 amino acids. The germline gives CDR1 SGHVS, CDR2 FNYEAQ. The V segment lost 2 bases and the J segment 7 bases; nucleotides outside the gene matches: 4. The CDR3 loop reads CASSLTRGSEAFF. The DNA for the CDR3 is TGTGCCAGCAGCTTAACCAGGGGGAGTGAAGCTTTCTTT. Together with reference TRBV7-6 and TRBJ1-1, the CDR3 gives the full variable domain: GAGVSQSPRYKVTKRGQDVALRCDPISGHVSLYWYRQALGQGPEFLTYFNYEAQQDKSGLPNDRFSAERPEGSISTLTIQRTEQRDSAMYRCASSLTRGSEAFFGQGTRLTVV.

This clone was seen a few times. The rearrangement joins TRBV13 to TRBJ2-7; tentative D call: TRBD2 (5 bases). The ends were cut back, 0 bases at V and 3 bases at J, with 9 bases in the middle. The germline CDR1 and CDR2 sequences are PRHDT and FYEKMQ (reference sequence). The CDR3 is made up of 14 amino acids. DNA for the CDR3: TGTGCCAGCAGCTTAGGGGTCGGGGTCTACGAGCAGTACTTC. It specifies CASSLGVGVYEQYF.

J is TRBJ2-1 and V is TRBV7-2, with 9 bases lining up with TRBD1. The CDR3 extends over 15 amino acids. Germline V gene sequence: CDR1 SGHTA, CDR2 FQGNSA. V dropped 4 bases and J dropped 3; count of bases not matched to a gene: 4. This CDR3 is CASSSGQGSYNEQFF. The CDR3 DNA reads TGTGCCAGCAGCTCCGGACAGGGGAGCTACAATGAGCAGTTCTTC.

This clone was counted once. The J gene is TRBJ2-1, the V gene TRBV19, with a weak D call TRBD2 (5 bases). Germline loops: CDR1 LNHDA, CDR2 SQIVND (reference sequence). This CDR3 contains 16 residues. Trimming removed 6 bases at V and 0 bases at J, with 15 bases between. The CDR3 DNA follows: TGTGCCAGTAGAGACGTAGCGTTAAGCTCCTACAATGAGCAGTTCTTC. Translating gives CASRDVALSSYNEQFF.

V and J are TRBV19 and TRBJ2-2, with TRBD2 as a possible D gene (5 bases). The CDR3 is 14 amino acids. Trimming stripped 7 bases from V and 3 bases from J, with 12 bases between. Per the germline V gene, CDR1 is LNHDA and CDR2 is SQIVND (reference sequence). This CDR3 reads CASIADFHTGELFF. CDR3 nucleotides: TGTGCCAGTATCGCGGACTTTCACACCGGGGAGCTGTTTTTT.

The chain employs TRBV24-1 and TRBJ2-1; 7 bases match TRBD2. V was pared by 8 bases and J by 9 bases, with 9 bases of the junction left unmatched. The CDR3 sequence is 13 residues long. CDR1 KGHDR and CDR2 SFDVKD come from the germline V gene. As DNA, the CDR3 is TGTGCCACCACCGAGCCTGGGACTACTGAGCAGTTCTTC. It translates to CATTEPGTTEQFF.

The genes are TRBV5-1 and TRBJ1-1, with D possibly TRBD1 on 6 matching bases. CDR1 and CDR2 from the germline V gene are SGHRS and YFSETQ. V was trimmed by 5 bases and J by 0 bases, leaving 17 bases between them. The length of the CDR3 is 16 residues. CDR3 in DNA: TGCGCCAGCAGTTCCCAGGACACAGGGATGAACACTGAAGCTTTCTTT. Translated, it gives CASSSQDTGMNTEAFF.

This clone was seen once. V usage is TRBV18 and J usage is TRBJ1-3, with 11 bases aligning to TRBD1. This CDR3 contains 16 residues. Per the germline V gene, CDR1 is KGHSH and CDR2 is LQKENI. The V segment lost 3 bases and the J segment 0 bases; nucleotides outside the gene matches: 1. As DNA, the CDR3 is TGTGCCAGCTCACCGGGACAGGGGGGCTCTGGAAACACCATATATTTT. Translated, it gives CASSPGQGGSGNTIYF. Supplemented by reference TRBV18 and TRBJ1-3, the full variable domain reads NAGVMQNPRHLVRRRGQEARLRCSPMKGHSHVYWYRQLPEEGLKFMVYLQKENIIDESGMPKERFSAEFPKEGPSILRIQQVVRGDSAAYFCASSPGQGGSGNTIYFGEGSWLTVV.

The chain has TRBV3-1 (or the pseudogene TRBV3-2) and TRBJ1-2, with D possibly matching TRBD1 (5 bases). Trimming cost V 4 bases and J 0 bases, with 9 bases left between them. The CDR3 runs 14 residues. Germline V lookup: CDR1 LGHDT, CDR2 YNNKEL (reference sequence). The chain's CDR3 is CASSPQVSNYGYTF. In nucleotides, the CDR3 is TGTGCCAGCAGCCCACAGGTATCTAACTATGGCTACACCTTC.

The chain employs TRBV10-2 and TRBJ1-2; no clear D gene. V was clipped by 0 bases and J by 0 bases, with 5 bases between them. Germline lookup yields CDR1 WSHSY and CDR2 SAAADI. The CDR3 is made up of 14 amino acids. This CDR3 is CASSESTSNYGYTF. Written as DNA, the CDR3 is TGCGCCAGCAGTGAGTCGACATCTAACTATGGCTACACCTTC.

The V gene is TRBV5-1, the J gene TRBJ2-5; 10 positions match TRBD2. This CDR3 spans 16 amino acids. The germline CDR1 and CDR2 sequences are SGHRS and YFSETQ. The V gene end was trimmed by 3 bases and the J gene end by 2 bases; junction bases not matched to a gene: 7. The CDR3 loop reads CASSSPSGSRQETQYF. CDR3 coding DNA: TGCGCCAGCAGCTCACCTAGCGGGAGCCGTCAAGAGACCCAGTACTTC.

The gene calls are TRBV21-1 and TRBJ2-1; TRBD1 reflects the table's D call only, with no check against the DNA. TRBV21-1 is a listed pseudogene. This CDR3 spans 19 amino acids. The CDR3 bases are TGTGCCAGCAGCCCGCGCCGGGACAGGTCTCCTTTCTCCTACAATGAGCAGTTCTTC. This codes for CASSPRRDRSPFSYNEQFF.

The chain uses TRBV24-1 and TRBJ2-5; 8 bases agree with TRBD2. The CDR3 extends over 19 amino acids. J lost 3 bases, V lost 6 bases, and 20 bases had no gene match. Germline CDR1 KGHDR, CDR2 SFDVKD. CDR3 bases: TGTGCCACCAGTAGGCCCCCGGGGTTCGGACCGGGAGGGAAAGAGACCCAGTACTTC. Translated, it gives CATSRPPGFGPGGKETQYF.

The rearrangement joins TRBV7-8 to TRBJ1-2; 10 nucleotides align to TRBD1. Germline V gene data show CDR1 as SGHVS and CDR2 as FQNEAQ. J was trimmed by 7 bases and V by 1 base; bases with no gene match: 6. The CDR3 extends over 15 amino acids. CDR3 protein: CASSLGGQGHFGYTF. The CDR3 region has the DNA TGTGCCAGCAGCTTAGGGGGACAGGGGCATTTTGGCTACACCTTC.